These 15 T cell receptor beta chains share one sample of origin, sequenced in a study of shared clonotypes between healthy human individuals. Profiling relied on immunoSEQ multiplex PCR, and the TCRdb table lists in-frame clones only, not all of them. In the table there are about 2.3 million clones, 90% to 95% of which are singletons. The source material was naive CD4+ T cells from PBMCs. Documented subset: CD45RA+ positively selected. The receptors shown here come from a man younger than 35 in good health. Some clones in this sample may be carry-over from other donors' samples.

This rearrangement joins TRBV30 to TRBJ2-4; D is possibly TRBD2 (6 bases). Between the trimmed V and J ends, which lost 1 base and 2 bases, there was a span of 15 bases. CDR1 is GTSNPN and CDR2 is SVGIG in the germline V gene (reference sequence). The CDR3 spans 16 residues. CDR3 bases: TGTGCCTGGAGTGGGATGCGGGATGGGTCCAAAAACATTCAGTACTTC. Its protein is CAWSGMRDGSKNIQYF.

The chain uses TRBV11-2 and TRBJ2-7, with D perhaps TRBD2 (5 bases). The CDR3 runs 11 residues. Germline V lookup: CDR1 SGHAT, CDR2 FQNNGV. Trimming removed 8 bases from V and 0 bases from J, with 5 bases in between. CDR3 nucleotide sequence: TGTGCCAGCGGACTCTCCTACGAGCAGTACTTC. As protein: CASGLSYEQYF.

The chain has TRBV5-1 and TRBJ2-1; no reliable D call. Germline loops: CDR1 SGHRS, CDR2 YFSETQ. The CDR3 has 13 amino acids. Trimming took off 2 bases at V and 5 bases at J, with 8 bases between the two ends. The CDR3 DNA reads TGCGCCAGCAGCTTTGACTCTAACAATGAGCAGTTCTTC. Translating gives CASSFDSNNEQFF. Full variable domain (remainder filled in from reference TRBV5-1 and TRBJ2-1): KAGVTQTPRYLIKTRGQQVTLSCSPISGHRSVSWYQQTPGQGLQFLFEYFSETQRNKGNFPGRFSGRQFSNSRSEMNVSTLELGDSALYLCASSFDSNNEQFFGPGTRLTVL.

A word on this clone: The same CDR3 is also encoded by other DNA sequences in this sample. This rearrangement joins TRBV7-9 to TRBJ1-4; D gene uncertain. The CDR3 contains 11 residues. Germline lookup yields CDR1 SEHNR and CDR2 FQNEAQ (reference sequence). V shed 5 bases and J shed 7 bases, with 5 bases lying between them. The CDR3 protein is CASSRAEKLFF. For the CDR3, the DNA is TGTGCCAGCAGCCGTGCTGAAAAACTGTTTTTT. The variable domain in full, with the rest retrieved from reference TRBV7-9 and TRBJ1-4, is DTGVSQNPRHKITKRGQNVTFRCDPISEHNRLYWYRQTLGQGPEFLTYFQNEAQLEKSRLLSDRFSAERPKGSFSTLEIQRTEQGDSAMYLCASSRAEKLFFGSGTQLSVL.

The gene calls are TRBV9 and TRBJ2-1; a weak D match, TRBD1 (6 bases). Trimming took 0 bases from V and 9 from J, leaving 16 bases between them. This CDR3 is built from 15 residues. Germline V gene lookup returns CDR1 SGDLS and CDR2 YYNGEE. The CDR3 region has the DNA TGTGCCAGCAGCGTAGGGTGGCTAGGGGGAGTTGAGCAGTTCTTC. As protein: CASSVGWLGGVEQFF.

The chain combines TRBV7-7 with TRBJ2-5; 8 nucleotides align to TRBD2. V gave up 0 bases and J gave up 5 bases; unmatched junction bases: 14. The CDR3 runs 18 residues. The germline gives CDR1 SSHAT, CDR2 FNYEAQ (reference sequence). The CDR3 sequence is CASSLAFLLLAGSETQYF. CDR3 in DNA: TGTGCCAGCAGCTTAGCCTTTTTATTGCTAGCGGGCTCGGAGACCCAGTACTTC.

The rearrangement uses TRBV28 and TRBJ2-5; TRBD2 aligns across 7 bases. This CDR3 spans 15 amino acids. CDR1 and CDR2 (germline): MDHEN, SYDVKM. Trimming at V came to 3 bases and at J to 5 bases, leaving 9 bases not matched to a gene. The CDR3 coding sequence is TGTGCCAGCAGTTTCGAGGCGGGAGTATACGAGACCCAGTACTTC. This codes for CASSFEAGVYETQYF.

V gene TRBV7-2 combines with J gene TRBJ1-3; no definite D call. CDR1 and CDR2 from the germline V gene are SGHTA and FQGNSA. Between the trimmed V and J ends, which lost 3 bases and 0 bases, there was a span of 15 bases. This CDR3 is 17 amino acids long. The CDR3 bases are TGTGCCAGCAGCTTCCTCCCCGTTGTCCGCTCTGGAAACACCATATATTTT. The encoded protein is CASSFLPVVRSGNTIYF. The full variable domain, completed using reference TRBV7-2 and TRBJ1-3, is GAGVSQSPSNKVTEKGKDVELRCDPISGHTALYWYRQSLGQGLEFLIYFQGNSAPDKSGLPSDRFSAERTGGSVSTLTIQRTQQEDSAVYLCASSFLPVVRSGNTIYFGEGSWLTVV.

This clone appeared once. CDR3 amino acids: CASSLTVGAYEQYF. The CDR3 nucleotides are TGCGCCAGCAGCTTGACGGTGGGGGCTTACGAGCAGTACTTC. The rearrangement links TRBV5-1 to TRBJ2-7; a possible D gene is TRBD1 (6 bases). The CDR3 runs to 14 residues. The V end lost 1 base, the J end lost 4 bases, and 12 bases lay between the germline ends. Germline loops: CDR1 SGHRS, CDR2 YFSETQ.

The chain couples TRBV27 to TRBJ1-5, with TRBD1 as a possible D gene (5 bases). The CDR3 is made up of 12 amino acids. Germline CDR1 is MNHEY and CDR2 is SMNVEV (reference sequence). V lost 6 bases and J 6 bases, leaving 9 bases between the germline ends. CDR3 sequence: CASRSTGQPQHF. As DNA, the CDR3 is TGTGCCAGCAGATCCACAGGTCAGCCCCAGCATTTT.

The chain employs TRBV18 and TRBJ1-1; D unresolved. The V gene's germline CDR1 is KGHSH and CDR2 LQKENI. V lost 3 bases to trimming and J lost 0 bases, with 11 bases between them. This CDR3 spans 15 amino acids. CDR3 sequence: CASSPSRPVNTEAFF. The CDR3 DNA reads TGTGCCAGCTCACCTAGCCGTCCCGTGAACACTGAAGCTTTCTTT.

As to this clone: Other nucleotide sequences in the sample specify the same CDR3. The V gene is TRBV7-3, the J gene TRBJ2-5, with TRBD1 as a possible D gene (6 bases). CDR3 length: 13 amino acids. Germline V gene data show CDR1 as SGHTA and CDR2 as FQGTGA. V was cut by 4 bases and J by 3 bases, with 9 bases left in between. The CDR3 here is CASSSGQKETQYF. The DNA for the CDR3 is TGTGCCAGCAGCTCAGGACAGAAAGAGACCCAGTACTTC.

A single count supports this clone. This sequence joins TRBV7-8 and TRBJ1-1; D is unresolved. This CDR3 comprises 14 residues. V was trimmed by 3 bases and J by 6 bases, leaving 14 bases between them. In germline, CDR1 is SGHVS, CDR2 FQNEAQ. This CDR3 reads CASSFAHQYAEAFF. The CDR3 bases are TGTGCCAGCAGCTTTGCCCACCAGTACGCTGAAGCTTTCTTT.

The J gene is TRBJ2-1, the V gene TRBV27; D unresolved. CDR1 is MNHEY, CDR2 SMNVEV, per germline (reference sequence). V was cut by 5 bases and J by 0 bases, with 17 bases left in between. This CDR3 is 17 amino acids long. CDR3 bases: TGTGCCAGCAGTATACCAAGGTCCCTGAGCTCCTACAATGAGCAGTTCTTC. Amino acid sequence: CASSIPRSLSSYNEQFF.

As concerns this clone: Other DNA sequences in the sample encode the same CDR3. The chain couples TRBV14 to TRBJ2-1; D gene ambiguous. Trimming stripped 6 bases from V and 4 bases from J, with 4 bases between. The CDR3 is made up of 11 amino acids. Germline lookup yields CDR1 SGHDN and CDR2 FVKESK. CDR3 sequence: CASSLYNEQFF. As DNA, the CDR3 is TGTGCCAGCAGTCTATACAATGAGCAGTTCTTC.